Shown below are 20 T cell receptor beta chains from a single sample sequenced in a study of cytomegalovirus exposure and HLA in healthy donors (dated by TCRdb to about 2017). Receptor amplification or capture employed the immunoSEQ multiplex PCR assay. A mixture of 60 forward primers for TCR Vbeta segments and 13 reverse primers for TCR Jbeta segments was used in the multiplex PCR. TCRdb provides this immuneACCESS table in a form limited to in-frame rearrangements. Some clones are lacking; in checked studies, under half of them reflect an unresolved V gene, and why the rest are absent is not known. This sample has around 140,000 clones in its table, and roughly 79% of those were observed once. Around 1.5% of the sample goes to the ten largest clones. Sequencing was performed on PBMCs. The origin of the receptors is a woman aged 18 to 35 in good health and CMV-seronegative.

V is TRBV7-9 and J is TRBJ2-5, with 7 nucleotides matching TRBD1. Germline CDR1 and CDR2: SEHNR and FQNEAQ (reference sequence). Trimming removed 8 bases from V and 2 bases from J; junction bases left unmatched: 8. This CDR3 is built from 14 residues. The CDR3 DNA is TGTGCCAGCTCCTTCGGGACAGCTCAAGAGACCCAGTACTTC. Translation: CASSFGTAQETQYF.

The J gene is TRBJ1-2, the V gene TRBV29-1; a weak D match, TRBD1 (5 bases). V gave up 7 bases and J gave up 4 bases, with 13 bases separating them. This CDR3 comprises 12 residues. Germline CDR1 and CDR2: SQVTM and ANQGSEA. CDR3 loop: CSAADRGYGYTF. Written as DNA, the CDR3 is TGCAGCGCTGCTGACAGAGGCTATGGCTACACCTTC.

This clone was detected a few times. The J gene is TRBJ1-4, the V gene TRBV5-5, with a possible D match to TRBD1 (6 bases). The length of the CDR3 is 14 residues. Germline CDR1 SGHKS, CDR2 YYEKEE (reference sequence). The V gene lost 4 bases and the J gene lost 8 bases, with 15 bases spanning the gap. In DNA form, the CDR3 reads TGTGCCAGCAGCGTACAGGGAGCTAGAGAAAAACTGTTTTTT. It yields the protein CASSVQGAREKLFF.

CDR3 nucleotides: TGTGCCATCAAACGGGAAGGGGAGACCCAGTACTTC. It translates to CAIKREGETQYF. V usage is TRBV10-3 and J usage is TRBJ2-5, with D maybe TRBD2 (5 bases). Germline CDR1 ENHRY, CDR2 SYGVKD. The V gene lost 7 bases and the J gene lost 5 bases, with 11 bases spanning the gap. The CDR3 spans 12 residues.

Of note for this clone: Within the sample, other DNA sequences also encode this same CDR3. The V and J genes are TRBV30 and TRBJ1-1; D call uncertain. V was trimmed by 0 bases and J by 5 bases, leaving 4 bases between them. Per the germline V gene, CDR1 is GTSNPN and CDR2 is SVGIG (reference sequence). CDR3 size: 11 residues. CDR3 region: CAWSVLTEAFF. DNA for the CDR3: TGTGCCTGGAGTGTACTTACTGAAGCTTTCTTT. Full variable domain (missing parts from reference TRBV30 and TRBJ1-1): SQTIHQWPATLVQPVGSPLSLECTVEGTSNPNLYWYRQAAGRGLQLLFYSVGIGQISSEVPQNLSASRPQDRQFILSSKKLLLSDSGFYLCAWSVLTEAFFGQGTRLTVV.

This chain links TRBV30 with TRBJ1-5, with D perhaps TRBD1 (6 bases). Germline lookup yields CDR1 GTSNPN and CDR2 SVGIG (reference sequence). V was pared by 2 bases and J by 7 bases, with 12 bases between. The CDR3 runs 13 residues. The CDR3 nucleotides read TGTGCCTGGAGTAGGGGGGGCGGACAGCCCCAGCATTTT. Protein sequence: CAWSRGGGQPQHF.

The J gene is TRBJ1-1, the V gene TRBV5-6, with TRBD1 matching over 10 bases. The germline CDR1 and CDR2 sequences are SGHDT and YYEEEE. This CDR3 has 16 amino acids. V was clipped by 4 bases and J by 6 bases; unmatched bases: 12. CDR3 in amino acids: CASSRIPRQGAPEAFF. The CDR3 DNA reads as TGTGCCAGCAGCCGGATCCCGAGACAGGGGGCCCCTGAAGCTTTCTTT.

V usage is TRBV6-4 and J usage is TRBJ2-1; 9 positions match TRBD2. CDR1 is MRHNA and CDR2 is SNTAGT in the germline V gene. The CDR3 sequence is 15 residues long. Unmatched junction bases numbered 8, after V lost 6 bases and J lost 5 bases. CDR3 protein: CASSESRLADNEQFF. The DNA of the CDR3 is TGTGCCAGCAGCGAGAGCCGACTAGCGGACAATGAGCAGTTCTTC.

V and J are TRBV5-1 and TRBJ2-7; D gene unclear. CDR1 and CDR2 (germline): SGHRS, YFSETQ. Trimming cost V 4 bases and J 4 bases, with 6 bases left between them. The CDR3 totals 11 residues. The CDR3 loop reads CASSQLYEQYF. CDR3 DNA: TGCGCCAGCAGCCAACTTTACGAGCAGTACTTC.

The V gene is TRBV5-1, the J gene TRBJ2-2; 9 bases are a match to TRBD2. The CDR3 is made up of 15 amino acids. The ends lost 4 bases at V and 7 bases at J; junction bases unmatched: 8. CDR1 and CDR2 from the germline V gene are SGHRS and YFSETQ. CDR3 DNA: TGCGCCAGCAGCCTAGGAGCGGGAGGAGGCGGGGAGCTGTTTTTT. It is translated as CASSLGAGGGGELFF.

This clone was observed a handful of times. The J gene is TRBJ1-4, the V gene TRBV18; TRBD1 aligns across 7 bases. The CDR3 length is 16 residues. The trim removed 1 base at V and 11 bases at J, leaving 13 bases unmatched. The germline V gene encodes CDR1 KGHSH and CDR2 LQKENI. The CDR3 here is CASSPRGGSSDGKLFF. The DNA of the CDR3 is TGTGCCAGCTCACCACGAGGGGGCTCCTCAGATGGGAAACTGTTTTTT. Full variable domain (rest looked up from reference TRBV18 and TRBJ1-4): NAGVMQNPRHLVRRRGQEARLRCSPMKGHSHVYWYRQLPEEGLKFMVYLQKENIIDESGMPKERFSAEFPKEGPSILRIQQVVRGDSAAYFCASSPRGGSSDGKLFFGSGTQLSVL.

CDR3 DNA sequence: TGTGCCAGCAACTATCCCCTAACCTACGAGCAGTACTTC. The encoded protein is CASNYPLTYEQYF. V gene TRBV5-8 combines with J gene TRBJ2-7, with D uncertain. Trimming stripped 6 bases from V and 2 bases from J, with 12 bases between. CDR1 and CDR2 (germline): SGHTS, YDEGEE. The CDR3 totals 13 residues.

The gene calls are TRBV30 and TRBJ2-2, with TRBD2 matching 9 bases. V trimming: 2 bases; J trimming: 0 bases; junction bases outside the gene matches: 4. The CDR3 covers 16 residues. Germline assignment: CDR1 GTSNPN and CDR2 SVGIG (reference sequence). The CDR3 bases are TGTGCCTGGAGTTCGCCTAGCGGGGCGAACACCGGGGAGCTGTTTTTT. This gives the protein CAWSSPSGANTGELFF.

The CDR3 DNA follows: TGTGCCAGCTCACCATCCCCGGCGGAATCTGGAAACACCATATATTTT. This sequence encodes CASSPSPAESGNTIYF. J is TRBJ1-3 and V is TRBV18; the D is unclear. This CDR3 region has 16 residues. The germline V gene encodes CDR1 KGHSH and CDR2 LQKENI. The V end was cut by 2 bases, the J end by 1 base, with 12 bases between.

CDR3 residues: CASSQDEGEWPGNYEQYF. CDR3 bases: TGCGCCAGCAGCCAAGATGAGGGGGAGTGGCCCGGTAACTACGAGCAGTACTTC. The chain couples TRBV4-1 to TRBJ2-7, with D possibly being TRBD1 (6 bases). The V gene lost 0 bases and the J gene lost 3 bases, with 21 bases spanning the gap. CDR1 is MGHRA, CDR2 YSYEKL, per germline. The CDR3 has 18 amino acids.

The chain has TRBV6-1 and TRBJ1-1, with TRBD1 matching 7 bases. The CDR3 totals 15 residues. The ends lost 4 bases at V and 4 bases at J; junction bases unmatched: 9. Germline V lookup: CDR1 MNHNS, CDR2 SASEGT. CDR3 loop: CASSGQQGPRTEAFF. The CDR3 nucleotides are TGTGCCAGCAGTGGCCAACAGGGGCCCCGCACTGAAGCTTTCTTT.

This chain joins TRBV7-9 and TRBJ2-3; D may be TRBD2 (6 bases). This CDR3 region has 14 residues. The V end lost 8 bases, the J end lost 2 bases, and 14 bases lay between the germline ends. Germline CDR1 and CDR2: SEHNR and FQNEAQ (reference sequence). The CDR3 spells CASGRGDPTDTQYF. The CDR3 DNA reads TGTGCCAGCGGGCGCGGGGACCCCACAGATACGCAGTATTTT. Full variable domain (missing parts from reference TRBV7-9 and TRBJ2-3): DTGVSQNPRHKITKRGQNVTFRCDPISEHNRLYWYRQTLGQGPEFLTYFQNEAQLEKSRLLSDRFSAERPKGSFSTLEIQRTEQGDSAMYLCASGRGDPTDTQYFGPGTRLTVL.

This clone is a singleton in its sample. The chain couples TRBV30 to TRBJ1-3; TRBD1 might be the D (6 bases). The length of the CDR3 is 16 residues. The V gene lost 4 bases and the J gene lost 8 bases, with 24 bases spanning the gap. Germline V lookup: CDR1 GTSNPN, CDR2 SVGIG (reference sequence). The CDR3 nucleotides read TGTGCCTGGACAATCGGGACACTACTCTATCGGGACACCATATATTTT. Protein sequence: CAWTIGTLLYRDTIYF.

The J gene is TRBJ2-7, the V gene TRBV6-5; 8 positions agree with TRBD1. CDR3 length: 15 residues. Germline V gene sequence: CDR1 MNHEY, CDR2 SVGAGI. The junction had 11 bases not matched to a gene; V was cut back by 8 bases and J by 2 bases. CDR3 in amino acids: CASGKDRGPTYEQYF. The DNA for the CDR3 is TGTGCCAGCGGGAAAGACAGGGGTCCTACCTACGAGCAGTACTTC.

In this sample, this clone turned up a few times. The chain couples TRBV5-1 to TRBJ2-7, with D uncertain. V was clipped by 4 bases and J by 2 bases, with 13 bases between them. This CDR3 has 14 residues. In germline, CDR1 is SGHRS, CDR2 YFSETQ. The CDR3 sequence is CASSLESTAYEQYF. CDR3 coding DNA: TGCGCCAGCAGCCTGGAGAGTACAGCCTACGAGCAGTACTTC.